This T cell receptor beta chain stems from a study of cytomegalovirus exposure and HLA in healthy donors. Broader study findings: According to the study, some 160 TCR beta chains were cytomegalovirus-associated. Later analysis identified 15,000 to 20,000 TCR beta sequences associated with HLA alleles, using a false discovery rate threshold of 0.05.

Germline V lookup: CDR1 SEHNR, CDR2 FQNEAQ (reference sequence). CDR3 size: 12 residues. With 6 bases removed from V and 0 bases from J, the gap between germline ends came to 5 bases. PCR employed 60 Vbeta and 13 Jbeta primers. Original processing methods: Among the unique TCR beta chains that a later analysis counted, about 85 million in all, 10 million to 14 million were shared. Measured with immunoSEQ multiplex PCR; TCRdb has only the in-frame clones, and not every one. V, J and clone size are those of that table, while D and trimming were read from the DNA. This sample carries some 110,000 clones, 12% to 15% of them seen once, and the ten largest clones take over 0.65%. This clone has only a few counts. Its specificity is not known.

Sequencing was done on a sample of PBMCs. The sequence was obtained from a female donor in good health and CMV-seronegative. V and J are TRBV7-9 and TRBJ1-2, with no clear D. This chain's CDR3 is CASRRTNYGYTF. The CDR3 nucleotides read TGTGCCAGCAGGCGAACTAACTATGGCTACACCTTC. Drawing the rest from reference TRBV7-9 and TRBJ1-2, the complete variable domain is DTGVSQNPRHKITKRGQNVTFRCDPISEHNRLYWYRQTLGQGPEFLTYFQNEAQLEKSRLLSDRFSAERPKGSFSTLEIQRTEQGDSAMYLCASRRTNYGYTFGSGTRLTVV.